The table lists the clone carrying this T cell receptor (beta chain) with a count of one. This specimen comes from a study of blood T cell repertoires in COVID-19. Study overall: The United States, Italy and Spain provided the acute and convalescent COVID-19 samples.

Profiling relied on immunoSEQ multiplex PCR, and the TCRdb table lists in-frame clones only, not all of them. Of approximately 150,000 clones in the sample, approximately 80% were seen once. CDR1 SGHVS and CDR2 FNYEAQ come from the germline V gene. The length of the CDR3 is 16 residues. V lost 2 bases to trimming and J lost 0 bases, with 14 bases between them. The material sequenced was peripheral blood. This TCR came from a human donor in a cohort sampled during active COVID-19. The V call is TRBV7-6, the J call TRBJ2-7; D might be TRBD2 (6 bases). Written as DNA, the CDR3 is TGTGCCAGCAGCTTAAGAAGTAGCGGCCACTCCTACGAGCAGTACTTC. This sequence encodes CASSLRSSGHSYEQYF.